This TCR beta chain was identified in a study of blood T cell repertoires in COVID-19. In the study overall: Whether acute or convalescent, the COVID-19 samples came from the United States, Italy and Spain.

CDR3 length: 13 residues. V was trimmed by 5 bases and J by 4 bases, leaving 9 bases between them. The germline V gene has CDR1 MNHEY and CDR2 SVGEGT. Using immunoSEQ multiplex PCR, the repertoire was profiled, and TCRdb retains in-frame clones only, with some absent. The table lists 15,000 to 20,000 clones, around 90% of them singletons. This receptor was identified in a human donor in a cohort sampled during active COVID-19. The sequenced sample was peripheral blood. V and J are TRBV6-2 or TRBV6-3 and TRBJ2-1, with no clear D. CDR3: CASSRPSYNEQFF. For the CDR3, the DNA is TGTGCCAGCAGTCGTCCTTCGTACAATGAGCAGTTCTTC.